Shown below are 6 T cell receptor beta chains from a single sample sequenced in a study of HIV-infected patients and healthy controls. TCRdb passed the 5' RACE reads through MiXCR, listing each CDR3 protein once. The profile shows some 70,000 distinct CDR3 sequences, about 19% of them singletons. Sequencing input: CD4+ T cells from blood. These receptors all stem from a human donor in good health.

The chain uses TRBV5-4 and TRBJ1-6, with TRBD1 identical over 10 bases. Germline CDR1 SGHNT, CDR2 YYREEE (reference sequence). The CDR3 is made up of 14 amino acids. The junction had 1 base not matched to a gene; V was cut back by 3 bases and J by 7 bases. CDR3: CASSWGQGNSPLHF. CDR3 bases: TGTGCCAGCAGCTGGGGACAGGGGAATTCACCCCTCCACTTT. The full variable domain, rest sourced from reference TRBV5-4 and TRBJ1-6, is ETGVTQSPTHLIKTRGQQVTLRCSSQSGHNTVSWYQQALGQGPQFIFQYYREEENGRGNFPPRFSGLQFPNYSSELNVNALELDDSALYLCASSWGQGNSPLHFGNGTRLTVT.

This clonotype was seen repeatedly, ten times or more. Here the CDR3 reads CASSQFGLTAGNTIYF. The CDR3 region has the DNA TGTGCCAGCAGCCAATTCGGTTTGACGGCTGGAAACACCATATATTTT. V gene TRBV14 combines with J gene TRBJ1-3; D remains unclear. Trimming removed 2 bases from V and 2 bases from J, with 13 bases in between. Germline CDR1 and CDR2: SGHDN and FVKESK. CDR3 size: 16 residues.

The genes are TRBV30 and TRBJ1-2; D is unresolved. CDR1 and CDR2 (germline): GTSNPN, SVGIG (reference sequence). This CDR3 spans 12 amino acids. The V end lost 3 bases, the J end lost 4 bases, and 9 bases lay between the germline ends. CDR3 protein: CAWSPRGYGYTF. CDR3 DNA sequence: TGTGCCTGGAGCCCTCGTGGCTATGGCTACACCTTC.

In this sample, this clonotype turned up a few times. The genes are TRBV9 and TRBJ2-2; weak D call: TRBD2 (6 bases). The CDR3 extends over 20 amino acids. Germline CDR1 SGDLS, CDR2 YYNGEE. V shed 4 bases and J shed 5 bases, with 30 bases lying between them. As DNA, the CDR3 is TGTGCCAGCAGCTCCCGAGGGTCTAAAGATAGCGGAGGGCGGACCGGGGAGCTGTTTTTT. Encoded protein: CASSSRGSKDSGGRTGELFF. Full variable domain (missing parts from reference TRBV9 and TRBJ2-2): DSGVTQTPKHLITATGQRVTLRCSPRSGDLSVYWYQQSLDQGLQFLIQYYNGEERAKGNILERFSAQQFPDLHSELNLSSLELGDSALYFCASSSRGSKDSGGRTGELFFGEGSRLTVL.

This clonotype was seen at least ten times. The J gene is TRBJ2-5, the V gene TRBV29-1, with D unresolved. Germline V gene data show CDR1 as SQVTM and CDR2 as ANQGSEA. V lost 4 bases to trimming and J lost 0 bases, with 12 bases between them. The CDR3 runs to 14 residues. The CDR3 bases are TGCAGCGTTGTCTGGGCAGGCCACCAAGAGACCCAGTACTTC. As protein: CSVVWAGHQETQYF.

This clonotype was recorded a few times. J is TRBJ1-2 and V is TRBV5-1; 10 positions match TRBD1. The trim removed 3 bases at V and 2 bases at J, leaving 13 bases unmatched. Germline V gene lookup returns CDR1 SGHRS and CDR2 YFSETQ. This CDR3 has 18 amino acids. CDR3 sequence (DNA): TGCGCCAGCAGCTCCACACCCACCGGGACAGGGGACAACTATGGCTACACCTTC. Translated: CASSSTPTGTGDNYGYTF.